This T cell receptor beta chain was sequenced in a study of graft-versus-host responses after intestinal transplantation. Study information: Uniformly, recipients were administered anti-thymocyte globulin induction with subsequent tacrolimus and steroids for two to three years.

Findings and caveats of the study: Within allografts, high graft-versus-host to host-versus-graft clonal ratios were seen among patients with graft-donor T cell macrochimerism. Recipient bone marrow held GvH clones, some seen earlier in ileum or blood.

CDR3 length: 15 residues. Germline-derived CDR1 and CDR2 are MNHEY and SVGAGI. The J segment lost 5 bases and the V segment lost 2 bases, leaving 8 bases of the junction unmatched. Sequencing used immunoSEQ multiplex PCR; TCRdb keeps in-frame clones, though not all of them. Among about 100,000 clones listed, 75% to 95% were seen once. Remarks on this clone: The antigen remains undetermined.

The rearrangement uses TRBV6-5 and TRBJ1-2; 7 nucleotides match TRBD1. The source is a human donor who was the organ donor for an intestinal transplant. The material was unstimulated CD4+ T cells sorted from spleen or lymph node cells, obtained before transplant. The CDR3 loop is CASSYGGVQGYGYTF. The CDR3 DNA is TGTGCCAGCAGTTACGGGGGTGTACAGGGGTATGGCTACACCTTC.